One and the same sample provided the 23 T cell receptor beta chains below, sequenced in a study of technical replicates of blood from a few donors. Produced via immunoSEQ multiplex PCR; TCRdb's table is partial and in-frame only. Among around 76,000 clones, around 97% were seen once, and the ten largest hold 0.22%. The sample consisted of T cells isolated from PBMCs. These receptors all come from a human donor in good health.

The chain links TRBV5-5 to TRBJ1-5; D uncertain. The germline gives CDR1 SGHKS, CDR2 YYEKEE (reference sequence). The CDR3 extends over 14 amino acids. V was pared by 4 bases and J by 4 bases, with 12 bases between. The CDR3 reads CASSPSPLNQPQHF. For the CDR3, the DNA is TGTGCCAGCAGCCCGAGCCCCCTTAATCAGCCCCAGCATTTT.

This chain uses TRBV28 with TRBJ2-7, with 9 bases fitting TRBD1. Looked up from germline, CDR1 is MDHEN and CDR2 is SYDVKM. J gave up 4 bases and V 7 bases, and 11 bases lay outside the gene matches. The CDR3 is 15 amino acids. CDR3 nucleotide sequence: TGTGCCAGCAATATCCCGGGACAGGGACTTTACGAGCAGTACTTC. This codes for CASNIPGQGLYEQYF.

The chain has TRBV28 and TRBJ2-7, with D uncertain. The CDR3 is 11 amino acids. V was clipped by 6 bases and J by 3 bases, with 6 bases between them. Germline loops: CDR1 MDHEN, CDR2 SYDVKM. CDR3 protein: CASSLYYEQYF. CDR3 sequence (DNA): TGTGCCAGCAGCCTTTACTACGAGCAGTACTTC.

This rearrangement joins TRBV6-1 to TRBJ2-7; TRBD2 matches at 11 bases. V shed 5 bases and J 1 base; nucleotides not matched to a gene: 4. The CDR3 has 15 amino acids. Germline values: CDR1 MNHNS, CDR2 SASEGT. The CDR3 bases are TGTGCCAGCAGTCCCCTAGCGGGAGGATCCTACGAGCAGTACTTC. It translates to CASSPLAGGSYEQYF.

The V and J genes are TRBV2 and TRBJ2-7; 11 positions match TRBD2. The trim removed 5 bases at V and 0 bases at J, leaving 6 bases unmatched. The CDR3 runs to 16 residues. Germline-derived CDR1 and CDR2 are SNHLY and FYNNEI. DNA for the CDR3: TGTGCCAGCAGTCGGCCTAGCGGGGGGAACTCCTACGAGCAGTACTTC. Encoded protein: CASSRPSGGNSYEQYF.

The J gene is TRBJ2-7, the V gene TRBV9; D unclear. This CDR3 is 13 amino acids long. Trimming removed 3 bases at V and 6 bases at J, with 13 bases between. CDR1 is SGDLS and CDR2 is YYNGEE in the germline V gene. CDR3 coding DNA: TGTGCCAGCAGCGAGAGAGATTTTAGCGAGCAGTACTTC. Amino acid sequence: CASSERDFSEQYF.

The chain recombines TRBV5-4 with TRBJ1-3; D gene uncertain. This CDR3 region has 16 residues. The V gene lost 0 bases and the J gene lost 0 bases, with 10 bases spanning the gap. The V gene's germline CDR1 is SGHNT and CDR2 YYREEE (reference sequence). CDR3 in DNA: TGTGCCAGCAGCTTGGGCGGGTGGGTCTCTGGAAACACCATATATTTT. This translates into CASSLGGWVSGNTIYF.

V usage is TRBV6-5 and J usage is TRBJ2-7; D is ambiguous. V lost 2 bases, J lost 1 base, and 9 bases lay in between. Per the germline V gene, CDR1 is MNHEY and CDR2 is SVGAGI. This CDR3 has 14 amino acids. CDR3 sequence (DNA): TGTGCCAGCAGTTACGTGGCAGGATCCTACGAGCAGTACTTC. This gives the protein CASSYVAGSYEQYF.

This chain uses TRBV5-8 with TRBJ1-4; no reliable D call. V was trimmed by 4 bases and J by 0 bases, leaving 10 bases between them. The CDR3 has 15 residues. Germline values: CDR1 SGHTS, CDR2 YDEGEE. The CDR3 region is CASSAGRSTNEKLFF. Written as DNA, the CDR3 is TGTGCCAGCAGCGCCGGTCGATCAACTAATGAAAAACTGTTTTTT.

The chain uses TRBV14 and TRBJ1-1; D gene unclear. Trimming pared 3 bases from V and 11 bases from J, leaving 10 bases between. The CDR3 is 11 residues long. Germline values: CDR1 SGHDN, CDR2 FVKESK. The CDR3 here is CASSQAGFAFF. In nucleotides, the CDR3 is TGTGCCAGCAGCCAGGCGGGGTTTGCTTTCTTT.

This chain uses TRBV7-9 with TRBJ2-1; 8 nucleotides agree with TRBD1. This CDR3 is 11 amino acids long. After removal of 8 bases from V and 9 bases from J, the junction contained 3 bases not matched to a gene. Germline V gene lookup returns CDR1 SEHNR and CDR2 FQNEAQ (reference sequence). CDR3 DNA: TGTGCCAGCCAGGGGGCAGCTGAGCAGTTCTTC. Translated: CASQGAAEQFF. Full variable domain (outside the CDR3, taken from reference TRBV7-9 and TRBJ2-1): DTGVSQNPRHKITKRGQNVTFRCDPISEHNRLYWYRQTLGQGPEFLTYFQNEAQLEKSRLLSDRFSAERPKGSFSTLEIQRTEQGDSAMYLCASQGAAEQFFGPGTRLTVL.

The chain recombines TRBV27 with TRBJ1-2, with a tentative D call TRBD1 (6 bases). Germline V gene data show CDR1 as MNHEY and CDR2 as SMNVEV (reference sequence). The V end was cut by 2 bases, the J end by 3 bases, with 10 bases between. This CDR3 has 14 residues. The CDR3 DNA reads TGTGCCAGCAGTTTAAGGGGGAAGGACTATGGCTACACCTTC. The encoded protein is CASSLRGKDYGYTF.

The V call is TRBV7-8, the J call TRBJ1-1, with D perhaps matching TRBD1 (6 bases). The CDR3 runs to 15 residues. Trimming took 5 bases from V and 1 from J, leaving 14 bases between them. Looked up from germline, CDR1 is SGHVS and CDR2 is FQNEAQ. The chain's CDR3 is CASSPPKDRNTEAFF. In DNA form, the CDR3 reads TGTGCCAGCAGCCCTCCGAAGGACAGGAACACTGAAGCTTTCTTT.

The chain combines TRBV29-1 with TRBJ1-4; TRBD1 aligns across 8 bases. The CDR3 runs to 14 residues. Per germline, CDR1 SQVTM and CDR2 ANQGSEA. Trimming cost V 6 bases and J 4 bases; bases outside gene matches: 7. CDR3 nucleotide sequence: TGCAGCGTAGGTGGACAGGGTTATAATGAAAAACTGTTTTTT. It codes for CSVGGQGYNEKLFF.

The CDR3 nucleotides are TGTGCCAGCCACCGCGGTCTAGCGGGTTTCCTCGAATCTAGCACAGATACGCAGTATTTT. It is translated as CASHRGLAGFLESSTDTQYF. The chain links TRBV28 to TRBJ2-3; 8 bases line up with TRBD2. Unmatched junction bases numbered 22, after V lost 8 bases and J lost 0 bases. The CDR3 has 20 amino acids. Germline lookup yields CDR1 MDHEN and CDR2 SYDVKM.

The chain combines TRBV29-1 with TRBJ2-3; D unresolved. V was clipped by 6 bases and J by 7 bases, with 14 bases between them. This CDR3 region has 12 residues. The germline gives CDR1 SQVTM, CDR2 ANQGSEA. CDR3 sequence: CSVLGSPHTQYF. CDR3 DNA: TGCAGCGTCCTGGGCAGCCCCCATACGCAGTATTTT.

This clone was counted a single time. The chain combines TRBV7-9 with TRBJ2-5; D call uncertain. Trimming removed 1 base at V and 1 base at J, with 7 bases between. Germline V CDR1 and CDR2: SEHNR, FQNEAQ (reference sequence). The CDR3 contains 14 residues. DNA for the CDR3: TGTGCCAGCAGCTTAGTTGTCAGCCAAGAGACCCAGTACTTC. Translation gives CASSLVVSQETQYF.

The chain couples TRBV10-1 to TRBJ2-7; 8 bases are a match to TRBD2. Germline V gene lookup returns CDR1 WNHNN and CDR2 SYGVQD (reference sequence). The V segment lost 6 bases and the J segment 2 bases; nucleotides outside the gene matches: 6. This CDR3 is built from 14 residues. CDR3 amino acids: CASSKRGSTYEQYF. In DNA, the CDR3 is TGCGCCAGCAGCAAGCGGGGGTCCACCTACGAGCAGTACTTC.

The V and J genes are TRBV4-1 and TRBJ2-1, with TRBD2 matching 10 bases. With 4 bases clipped from V and 6 bases from J, the junction kept 9 bases outside the gene matches. There are 16 residues in the CDR3. Germline V gene sequence: CDR1 MGHRA, CDR2 YSYEKL. CDR3 loop: CASSPLAGAKGNEQFF. In DNA, the CDR3 is TGCGCCAGCAGCCCTCTAGCGGGAGCCAAGGGCAATGAGCAGTTCTTC.

The chain carries TRBV4-1 and TRBJ1-6, with D uncertain. The CDR3 extends over 16 amino acids. With 4 bases removed from V and 7 bases from J, the gap between germline ends came to 17 bases. CDR1 and CDR2 from the germline V gene are MGHRA and YSYEKL. CDR3 loop: CASSRPDSFGNSPLHF. CDR3 bases: TGCGCCAGCAGCCGACCGGACTCCTTCGGGAATTCACCCCTCCACTTT.

In its sample, this clone was seen once. V is TRBV4-2 and J is TRBJ2-1; possible D gene TRBD2, 7 bases. This CDR3 spans 16 amino acids. CDR1 and CDR2 from the germline V gene are LGHNA and YNFKEQ. Trimming took off 7 bases at V and 3 bases at J, with 19 bases between the two ends. The CDR3 DNA reads TGTGCCAGCACACAAGAGAGGGGGGGTGGCTACAATGAGCAGTTCTTC. It codes for CASTQERGGGYNEQFF.

This chain joins TRBV18 and TRBJ1-5; D is perhaps TRBD1 (6 bases). The V gene lost 2 bases and the J gene lost 2 bases, with 13 bases spanning the gap. Germline-derived CDR1 and CDR2 are KGHSH and LQKENI. The CDR3 has 16 amino acids. The CDR3 bases are TGTGCCAGCTCACCATTTGTCAGGGGAGGCAATCAGCCCCAGCATTTT. Translating gives CASSPFVRGGNQPQHF.

This clone was picked up one time. This sequence joins TRBV28 and TRBJ2-7, with a weak D call TRBD1 (6 bases). This CDR3 is built from 13 residues. Germline V gene data show CDR1 as MDHEN and CDR2 as SYDVKM. V was trimmed by 6 bases and J by 5 bases, leaving 14 bases between them. The CDR3 region is CASRDRFADEQYF. CDR3 in DNA: TGTGCCAGCAGAGACAGGTTCGCCGACGAGCAGTACTTC.